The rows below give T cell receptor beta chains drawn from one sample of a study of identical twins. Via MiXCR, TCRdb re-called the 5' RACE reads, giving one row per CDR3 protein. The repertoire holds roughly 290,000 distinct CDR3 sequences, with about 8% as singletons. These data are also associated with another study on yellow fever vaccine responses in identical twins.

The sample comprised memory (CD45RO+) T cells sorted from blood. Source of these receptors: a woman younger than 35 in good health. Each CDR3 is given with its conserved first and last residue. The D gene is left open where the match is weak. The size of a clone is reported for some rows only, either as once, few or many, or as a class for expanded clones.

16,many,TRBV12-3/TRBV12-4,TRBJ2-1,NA,CASSTLGVGGPWEQFF,TGTGCCAGCAGTACCCTGGGGGTGGGGGGGCCATGGGAGCAGTTCTTC
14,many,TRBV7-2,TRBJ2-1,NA,CASSLVSIYNEQFF,TGTGCCAGCAGCTTAGTCTCCATTTACAATGAGCAGTTCTTC
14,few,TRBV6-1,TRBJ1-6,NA,CASSEAPRGPPLHF,TGTGCCAGCAGTGAAGCGCCCAGGGGACCACCCCTCCACTTT
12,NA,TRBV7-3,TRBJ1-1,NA,CASSLEAGPAFF,TGTGCCAGCAGCTTAGAGGCTGGACCAGCTTTCTTT
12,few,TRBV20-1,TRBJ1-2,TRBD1,CSASRQGYGYTF,TGCAGTGCCAGCCGACAGGGGTACGGCTACACCTTC
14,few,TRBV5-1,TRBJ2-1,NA,CASYPGQGNNEQFF,TGCGCCAGCTACCCGGGACAAGGTAACAATGAGCAGTTCTTC
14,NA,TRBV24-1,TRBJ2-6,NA,CATSDIGGANVLTF,TGTGCCACCAGTGATATTGGGGGGGCCAACGTCCTGACTTTC
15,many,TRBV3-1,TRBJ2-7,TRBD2,CASRLHGRETDEQYF,TGTGCCAGCAGGCTACATGGGCGGGAGACCGACGAGCAGTACTTC
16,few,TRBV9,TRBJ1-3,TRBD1,CASSVFDRGSGNTIYF,TGTGCCAGCAGCGTCTTTGACAGGGGATCTGGAAACACCATATATTTT
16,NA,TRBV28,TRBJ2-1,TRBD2,CASTLFGTSGAYEQFF,TGTGCCAGCACCTTATTCGGGACTAGCGGGGCCTATGAGCAGTTCTTC
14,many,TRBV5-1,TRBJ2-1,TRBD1,CASTGTGRNNEQFF,TGCGCCAGCACTGGGACAGGGAGGAACAATGAGCAGTTCTTC
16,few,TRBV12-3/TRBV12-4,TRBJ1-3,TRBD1,CASSKTGGRTGNTIYF,TGTGCCAGCAGTAAGACAGGGGGCAGAACTGGAAACACCATATATTTT
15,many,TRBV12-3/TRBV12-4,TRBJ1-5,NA,CASSLNRNVGQPQHF,TGTGCCAGCAGTTTAAACAGGAATGTTGGTCAGCCCCAGCATTTT
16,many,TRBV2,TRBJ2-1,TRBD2,CASSHSGSSTVNEQFF,TGTGCCAGCAGCCATAGCGGGAGCTCGACGGTCAATGAGCAGTTCTTC
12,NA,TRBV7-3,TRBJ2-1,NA,CASSPGSGEQFF,TGTGCCAGCAGCCCGGGGAGCGGTGAGCAGTTCTTC
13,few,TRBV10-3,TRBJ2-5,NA,CAISVGTQETQYF,TGTGCCATCAGTGTGGGGACGCAAGAGACCCAGTACTTC
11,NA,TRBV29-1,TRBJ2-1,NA,CSVSEINEQFF,TGCAGCGTTTCTGAGATCAATGAGCAGTTCTTC
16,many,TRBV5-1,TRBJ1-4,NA,CASSLGAGTNTGKLFF,TGCGCCAGCAGCTTGGGGGCAGGGACAAACACTGGAAAACTGTTTTTT
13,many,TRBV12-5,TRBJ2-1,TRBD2,CATTSPSYNEQFF,TGTGCCACGACTAGCCCAAGCTACAATGAGCAGTTCTTC
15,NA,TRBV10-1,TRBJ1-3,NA,CASSDWTASGNTIYF,TGCGCCAGCAGTGACTGGACAGCGAGCGGAAACACCATATATTTT
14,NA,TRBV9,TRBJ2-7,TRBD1,CASSPGTGWGEQYF,TGTGCCAGCAGCCCTGGGACAGGGTGGGGCGAGCAGTACTTC
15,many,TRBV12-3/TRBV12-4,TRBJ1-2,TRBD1,CASSRPGQINYGYTF,TGTGCCAGCAGCCGGCCGGGACAGATTAACTATGGCTACACCTTC
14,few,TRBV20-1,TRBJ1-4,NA,CSARVRPSNEKLFF,TGCAGTGCTAGAGTTCGCCCTAGCAATGAAAAACTGTTTTTT
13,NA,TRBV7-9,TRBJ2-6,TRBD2,CASTIGTSHVLTF,TGTGCCAGCACGATCGGGACTAGCCACGTCCTGACTTTC
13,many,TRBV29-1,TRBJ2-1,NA,CSVVGSGVGEQFF,TGCAGCGTTGTCGGTAGCGGAGTGGGTGAGCAGTTCTTC
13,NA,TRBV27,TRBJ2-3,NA,CASNDWVTDTQYF,TGTGCCAGCAATGACTGGGTTACAGATACGCAGTATTTT
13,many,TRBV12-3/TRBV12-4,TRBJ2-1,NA,CASRRDRKNEQFF,TGTGCCAGCAGGCGGGACAGAAAAAATGAGCAGTTCTTC
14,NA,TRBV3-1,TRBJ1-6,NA,CASGGSSYNSPLHF,TGTGCCAGCGGGGGGAGCTCCTATAATTCACCCCTCCACTTT
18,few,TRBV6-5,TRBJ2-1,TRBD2,CASSYGTSGTFSYNEQFF,TGTGCCAGCAGTTACGGGACTAGCGGGACCTTTAGCTACAATGAGCAGTTCTTC
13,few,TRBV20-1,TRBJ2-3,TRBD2,CARTSGNTDTQYF,TGCGCGAGGACTAGCGGGAACACAGATACGCAGTATTTT
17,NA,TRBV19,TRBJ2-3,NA,CASSLYLTGRSTDTQYF,TGTGCCAGTAGCCTTTATCTCACAGGCCGCAGCACAGATACGCAGTATTTT
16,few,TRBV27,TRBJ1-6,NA,CASSSAGSNYNSPLHF,TGTGCCAGCAGTTCGGCAGGGAGTAACTATAATTCACCCCTCCACTTT
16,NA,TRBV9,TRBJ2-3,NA,CASSARGARGTDTQYF,TGTGCCAGCAGCGCTAGGGGGGCCCGGGGCACAGATACGCAGTATTTT
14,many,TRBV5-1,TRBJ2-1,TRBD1,CASAPGQSYNEQFF,TGCGCCAGCGCTCCGGGACAGAGCTACAATGAGCAGTTCTTC
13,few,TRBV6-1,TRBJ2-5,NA,CASRSGGGETQYF,TGTGCCAGCCGGTCTGGGGGTGGCGAGACCCAGTACTTC
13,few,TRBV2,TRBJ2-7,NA,CASNRGNTYEQYF,TGTGCCAGCAACCGCGGAAATACCTACGAGCAGTACTTC
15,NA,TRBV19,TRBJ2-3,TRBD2,CASTMIGRAADTQYF,TGTGCCAGTACCATGATCGGGAGGGCCGCAGATACGCAGTATTTT
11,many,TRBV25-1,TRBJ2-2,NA,CASSLSGELFF,TGTGCCAGCAGTTTGTCCGGGGAGCTGTTTTTT
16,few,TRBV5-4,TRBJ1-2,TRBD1,CASSYGQGVLSYGYTF,TGTGCCAGCAGCTACGGACAGGGGGTATTAAGTTATGGCTACACCTTC
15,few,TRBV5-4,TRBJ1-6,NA,CASSLTGSYNSPLHF,TGTGCCAGCAGCTTAACAGGATCCTATAATTCACCCCTCCACTTT
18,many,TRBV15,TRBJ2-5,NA,CATSRAIRQVTGQETQYF,TGTGCCACCAGCAGAGCTATTCGACAGGTAACCGGACAAGAGACCCAGTACTTC
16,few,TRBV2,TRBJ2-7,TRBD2,CASSEEGSSGSYEQYF,TGTGCCAGCAGTGAAGAGGGGTCTAGCGGCTCCTACGAGCAGTACTTC
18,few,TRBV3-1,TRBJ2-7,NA,CASSHSSLVQGQLYEQYF,TGTGCCAGCAGCCACTCCTCCTTGGTACAGGGACAACTCTACGAGCAGTACTTC
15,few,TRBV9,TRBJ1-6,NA,CASSTLPGPNSPLHF,TGTGCCAGCAGCACTCTTCCAGGACCCAATTCACCCCTCCACTTT
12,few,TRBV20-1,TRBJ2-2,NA,CSALPFGGELFF,TGCAGTGCTCTCCCTTTCGGGGGGGAGCTGTTTTTT
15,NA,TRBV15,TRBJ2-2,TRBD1,CATSRGGQGAGELFF,TGTGCCACCAGCAGAGGGGGACAGGGGGCCGGGGAGCTGTTTTTT
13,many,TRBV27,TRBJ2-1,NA,CASSLSGRNEQFF,TGTGCCAGCAGTTTATCGGGTCGGAATGAGCAGTTCTTC
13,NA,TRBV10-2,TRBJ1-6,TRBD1,CASSRQGDSPLHF,TGCGCCAGCAGTAGACAGGGAGATTCACCCCTCCACTTT
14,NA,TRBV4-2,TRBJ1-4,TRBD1,CASSPTGVREKLFF,TGTGCCAGCAGCCCGACAGGGGTGCGGGAAAAACTGTTTTTT
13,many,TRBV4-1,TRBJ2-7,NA,CASSVLRAHEQYF,TGCGCCAGCAGCGTCCTCCGGGCTCACGAGCAGTACTTC